The 20 T cell receptor beta chains in this list originate from one sample, sequenced in a study of cytomegalovirus exposure and HLA in healthy donors. PCR used 60 Vbeta primers and 13 Jbeta primers. Sequencing was performed with immunoSEQ multiplex PCR; in TCRdb, only in-frame clones are kept and a portion is missing. In the table there are about 77,000 clones, around 78% of which are singletons. Sequencing was performed on PBMCs. The origin of the receptors is a man aged 35 to 55 in good health and CMV-seronegative.

The J gene is TRBJ1-5, the V gene TRBV2; 9 bases match TRBD1. With V trimmed by 6 bases and J by 5 bases, 2 bases remained unmatched. The CDR3 length is 13 residues. The V gene's germline CDR1 is SNHLY and CDR2 FYNNEI. The chain's CDR3 is CASSRDRDQPQHF. The DNA for the CDR3 is TGTGCCAGCAGCCGGGACAGGGATCAGCCCCAGCATTTT.

The V call is TRBV28, the J call TRBJ1-2, with D possibly matching TRBD1 (5 bases). Per the germline V gene, CDR1 is MDHEN and CDR2 is SYDVKM. The CDR3 spans 12 residues. V gave up 6 bases and J gave up 8 bases, with 13 bases separating them. The CDR3 spells CASRDGGRGYTF. The CDR3, as DNA: TGTGCCAGCAGGGACGGGGGACGGGGCTACACCTTC.

The rearrangement uses TRBV19 and TRBJ1-2; TRBD1 aligns across 8 bases. The CDR3 is made up of 14 amino acids. CDR1 LNHDA and CDR2 SQIVND come from the germline V gene (reference sequence). J gave up 7 bases and V 4 bases, and 8 bases lay outside the gene matches. The chain's CDR3 is CASSTGGAVSGYTF. In nucleotides, the CDR3 is TGTGCCAGTAGTACAGGGGGCGCCGTCAGTGGCTACACCTTC.

This sequence joins TRBV10-1 and TRBJ2-7, with D possibly being TRBD1 (5 bases). Trimming removed 3 bases at V and 2 bases at J, with 8 bases between. The CDR3 length is 13 residues. CDR1 is WNHNN, CDR2 SYGVQD, per germline (reference sequence). The CDR3 is CASSDGRAYEQYF. CDR3 nucleotides: TGCGCCAGCAGTGACGGCAGGGCCTACGAGCAGTACTTC.

This chain connects TRBV28 to TRBJ1-5; weak D call: TRBD1 (5 bases). Trimming removed 3 bases at V and 10 bases at J, with 16 bases between. From germline, CDR1 is MDHEN and CDR2 SYDVKM. The CDR3 is 14 residues long. The CDR3, as DNA: TGTGCCAGCAGTTTTAATCTAGGGGCGGTCCCCCAGCATTTT. Its translation is CASSFNLGAVPQHF.

The CDR3 sequence: CASMGLNYNEQFF. CDR3 coding DNA: TGTGCCAGCATGGGGCTGAACTACAATGAGCAGTTCTTC. This chain links TRBV9 with TRBJ2-1, with D tentatively TRBD1 (5 bases). CDR1 is SGDLS and CDR2 is YYNGEE in the germline V gene. The germline V and J ends were trimmed by 6 bases and 3 bases, with 10 bases remaining between them. The CDR3 consists of 13 residues.

In this sample, this clone turned up once. The chain is built from TRBV5-6 and TRBJ2-2; unclear D gene. CDR3 length: 14 residues. Trimming removed 4 bases from V and 1 base from J, with 8 bases in between. Looked up from germline, CDR1 is SGHDT and CDR2 is YYEEEE. The CDR3 spells CASSPPGNTGELFF. The CDR3 nucleotides read TGTGCCAGCAGCCCCCCCGGGAACACCGGGGAGCTGTTTTTT.

The CDR3 coding sequence is TGCGCCAGCAGGGCGGATACGGGGGACGGTCAGCCCCAGCATTTT. Translating it yields CASRADTGDGQPQHF. This chain joins TRBV5-1 and TRBJ1-5; the D gene is possibly TRBD1 (5 bases). This CDR3 region has 15 residues. The V gene's germline CDR1 is SGHRS and CDR2 YFSETQ. Trimming cost V 5 bases and J 6 bases, with 18 bases left between them.

The V call is TRBV5-1, the J call TRBJ2-2; 7 nucleotides match TRBD2. The length of the CDR3 is 15 residues. Germline V gives CDR1 SGHRS, CDR2 YFSETQ. V shed 5 bases and J 4 bases; nucleotides not matched to a gene: 8. The chain's CDR3 is CASRSGTIGTGELFF. DNA of the CDR3: TGCGCCAGCAGATCCGGGACTATTGGCACCGGGGAGCTGTTTTTT.

V usage is TRBV10-3 and J usage is TRBJ1-5; D uncertain. Germline loops: CDR1 ENHRY, CDR2 SYGVKD. This CDR3 comprises 14 residues. The ends were cut back, 3 bases at V and 3 bases at J, with 9 bases in the middle. The CDR3 loop is CAISDPGINQPQHF. The DNA of the CDR3 is TGTGCCATCAGTGACCCGGGAATCAATCAGCCCCAGCATTTT.

There are a few counts of this clone. V and J are TRBV25-1 and TRBJ1-5; 9 nucleotides align to TRBD1. Trimming removed 4 bases from V and 7 bases from J; junction bases left unmatched: 5. The CDR3 consists of 14 residues. Germline V gene lookup returns CDR1 MGHDK and CDR2 SYGVNS. CDR3 loop: CASSGTGGGQPQHF. The CDR3 region has the DNA TGTGCCAGCAGTGGAACAGGGGGCGGACAGCCCCAGCATTTT.

Of note for this clone: Distinct nucleotide sequences in the sample also encode this CDR3. The chain employs TRBV27 and TRBJ1-1; D is possibly TRBD1 (5 bases). This CDR3 comprises 13 residues. Trimming removed 2 bases at V and 4 bases at J, with 8 bases between. CDR1 is MNHEY, CDR2 SMNVEV, per germline (reference sequence). The CDR3 region is CASSLRGSTEAFF. CDR3 coding DNA: TGTGCCAGCAGTTTACGGGGGAGCACTGAAGCTTTCTTT.

The CDR3 nucleotides read TGCGCCAGCAGCCAAGATAGCGGTCTCAGGCAGTACTTC. It specifies CASSQDSGLRQYF. The V gene is TRBV4-3, the J gene TRBJ2-7; the D gene is possibly TRBD2 (6 bases). V was clipped by 0 bases and J by 9 bases, with 12 bases between them. The CDR3 totals 13 residues. Germline CDR1 reads LGHNA; CDR2 reads YSLEER.

The chain links TRBV5-1 to TRBJ2-1, with 14 bases that match TRBD2. Trimming took 4 bases from V and 6 from J; bases not matched to a gene: 3. CDR1 and CDR2 from the germline V gene are SGHRS and YFSETQ. The CDR3 is 15 amino acids. CDR3 nucleotide sequence: TGCGCCAGCAGCCAAGGACTAGCGGGAGGCAATGAGCAGTTCTTC. Protein sequence: CASSQGLAGGNEQFF.

The rearrangement joins TRBV5-1 to TRBJ2-3; 8 bases agree with TRBD1. CDR3 size: 16 residues. After removal of 0 bases from V and 4 bases from J, the junction contained 7 bases not matched to a gene. Germline V gene sequence: CDR1 SGHRS, CDR2 YFSETQ. The CDR3 region is CASSLEVTGVSDTQYF. The CDR3 DNA sequence: TGCGCCAGCAGCTTGGAGGTGACAGGGGTTTCAGATACGCAGTATTTT.

In this sample, this clone turned up a few times. The chain uses TRBV30 and TRBJ2-5; 9 positions agree with TRBD2. Near its end, the DNA agrees better with TRBJ2-7, so the J call may be wrong. This CDR3 has 17 residues. Per the germline V gene, CDR1 is GTSNPN and CDR2 is SVGIG (reference sequence). The CDR3 sequence: CAWSPPPRLAVPYEQYF. In DNA form, the CDR3 reads TGTGCCTGGAGCCCTCCCCCAAGACTAGCGGTTCCCTACGAGCAGTACTTC.

The rearrangement links TRBV28 to TRBJ2-3; the D gene is possibly TRBD2 (5 bases). Trimming stripped 7 bases from V and 0 bases from J, with 5 bases between. This CDR3 comprises 12 residues. The germline CDR1 and CDR2 sequences are MDHEN and SYDVKM. CDR3 nucleotides: TGTGCCAGCACGGGAAGCACAGATACGCAGTATTTT. This encodes CASTGSTDTQYF.

This clone was picked up one time. The chain recombines TRBV15 with TRBJ1-1; tentative D call: TRBD1 (5 bases). V shed 5 bases and J shed 6 bases, with 13 bases lying between them. Germline V CDR1 and CDR2: LNHNV, YYDKDF (reference sequence). This CDR3 is 13 amino acids long. CDR3 in DNA: TGTGCCACCAGCTTAAAGTGGGGCGCTGAAGCTTTCTTT. Protein sequence: CATSLKWGAEAFF.

The rearrangement uses TRBV14 and TRBJ1-1; tentative D call: TRBD1 (5 bases). V was shortened by 0 bases and J by 1 base, with 15 bases between the two germline ends. Germline V lookup: CDR1 SGHDN, CDR2 FVKESK. The CDR3 is 17 amino acids. CDR3 DNA: TGTGCCAGCAGCCAAGAAGGCACAGGAACGGCGAACACTGAAGCTTTCTTT. This gives the protein CASSQEGTGTANTEAFF.

The V call is TRBV7-6, the J call TRBJ2-5; 10 bases are shared with TRBD2. V shed 2 bases, J shed 0 bases, and the junction held 0 bases outside the gene matches. Looked up from germline, CDR1 is SGHVS and CDR2 is FNYEAQ. The CDR3 covers 15 residues. CDR3: CASSLLAGDQETQYF. CDR3 in DNA: TGTGCCAGCAGCTTACTAGCGGGAGACCAAGAGACCCAGTACTTC.